These 25 T cell receptor beta chains were sequenced from one sample in a study of vaccination effects on CD4 cells after COVID-19. Sequencing used immunoSEQ multiplex PCR; TCRdb keeps in-frame clones, though not all of them. The data contain tens of thousands of clones, around 70% of them singletons. These TCRs are of unknown antigen specificity. Using viral peptide pools, the ViraFEST assay grew out antigen-specific CD4+ T cells prior to sequencing. Investigators separated out CD4+ T cells once about 10 days of culture had passed. By PCR, the person was confirmed to have had SARS-CoV-2 infection between March and December 2020. Material: CD4+ T cells from PBMCs cultured with HIV peptides, obtained before COVID-19 vaccination. Stated subset: HIV-1 Nef peptide pool negative control/reference culture. The receptors were gathered from a human donor who had a prior SARS-CoV-2 infection.

The chain employs TRBV9 and TRBJ2-1; possibly TRBD2 for D (6 bases). V shed 0 bases and J shed 10 bases, with 17 bases lying between them. CDR1 and CDR2 (germline): SGDLS, YYNGEE. CDR3 length: 15 residues. CDR3 sequence (DNA): TGTGCCAGCAGCGTAGGGATTGAGGAGGGACGGGAGCAGTTCTTC. Translated, it gives CASSVGIEEGREQFF.

The chain recombines TRBV7-8 with TRBJ1-4; D perhaps matches TRBD1 (5 bases). The CDR3 length is 16 residues. Germline CDR1 SGHVS, CDR2 FQNEAQ. V lost 5 bases, J lost 6 bases, and 19 bases lay in between. CDR3 nucleotide sequence: TGTGCCAGCAGCCTAACACCCGGGGGAGGGTATGAAAAACTGTTTTTT. As protein: CASSLTPGGGYEKLFF.

This chain joins TRBV11-3 and TRBJ1-4, with unresolved D. V lost 5 bases and J 0 bases, leaving 7 bases between the germline ends. Germline CDR1 and CDR2: SGHNT and YENEEA. The CDR3 has 14 amino acids. The DNA of the CDR3 is TGTGCCAGCAGCAAGGTTGCAACTAATGAAAAACTGTTTTTT. It yields the protein CASSKVATNEKLFF.

V and J are TRBV30 and TRBJ1-3; D not certain. The CDR3 covers 14 residues. Germline values: CDR1 GTSNPN, CDR2 SVGIG (reference sequence). Between the trimmed V and J ends, which lost 4 bases and 0 bases, there was a span of 10 bases. Here the CDR3 DNA reads TGTGCCTGGAACCGGGCAGCCTCTGGAAACACCATATATTTT. This encodes CAWNRAASGNTIYF.

This clone was found a few times. The J gene is TRBJ1-6, the V gene TRBV7-2; tentatively, D is TRBD1 (6 bases). Trimming took off 5 bases at V and 9 bases at J, with 11 bases between the two ends. Looked up from germline, CDR1 is SGHTA and CDR2 is FQGNSA. This CDR3 contains 13 residues. The CDR3 DNA is TGTGCCAGCAGCATTAACAGGGTTTCACCCCTCCACTTT. It translates to CASSINRVSPLHF.

This chain connects TRBV7-8 to TRBJ2-3; D unresolved. The V gene lost 0 bases and the J gene lost 0 bases, with 10 bases spanning the gap. CDR3 size: 16 residues. Germline V gene lookup returns CDR1 SGHVS and CDR2 FQNEAQ. The CDR3 spells CASSLAPRISTDTQYF. The CDR3 nucleotides are TGTGCCAGCAGCTTAGCCCCACGGATAAGCACAGATACGCAGTATTTT.

The rearrangement joins TRBV9 to TRBJ2-7; D call uncertain. The germline V gene encodes CDR1 SGDLS and CDR2 YYNGEE. This CDR3 has 15 amino acids. The germline V and J ends were trimmed by 4 bases and 0 bases, with 14 bases remaining between them. CDR3 in DNA: TGTGCCAGCAGCCCCCGTTCCAGTTTCTCCTACGAGCAGTACTTC. This translates into CASSPRSSFSYEQYF.

DNA of the CDR3: TGCAGCGTTGTTTGGACAGAAGGCACTGAAGCTTTCTTT. Protein: CSVVWTEGTEAFF. J is TRBJ1-1 and V is TRBV29-1; D is perhaps TRBD1 (6 bases). V lost 4 bases and J 4 bases, leaving 13 bases between the germline ends. There are 13 residues in the CDR3. Germline loops: CDR1 SQVTM, CDR2 ANQGSEA.

This clone appeared once. The chain links TRBV5-1 to TRBJ1-1; TRBD1 matches 7 bases. The CDR3 runs 16 residues. J gave up 0 bases and V 0 bases, and 5 bases lay outside the gene matches. Looked up from germline, CDR1 is SGHRS and CDR2 is YFSETQ. CDR3 amino acids: CASSLDRGGLNTEAFF. CDR3 nucleotides: TGCGCCAGCAGCTTGGACAGGGGCGGGCTGAACACTGAAGCTTTCTTT.

This clone has more than one count but fewer than ten. The chain uses TRBV5-1 and TRBJ2-7; 11 bases align to TRBD2. Germline loops: CDR1 SGHRS, CDR2 YFSETQ. Losses at the gene ends were 5 bases for V and 0 bases for J; bases not matched to a gene: 4. CDR3 size: 15 residues. The CDR3 sequence is CASRPTSGSSYEQYF. The CDR3 coding sequence is TGCGCCAGCAGACCAACTAGCGGGAGCTCCTACGAGCAGTACTTC.

The V and J genes are TRBV27 and TRBJ2-3, with 8 bases aligning to TRBD2. The V segment lost 2 bases and the J segment 2 bases; nucleotides outside the gene matches: 3. The CDR3 totals 15 residues. Germline V gives CDR1 MNHEY, CDR2 SMNVEV (reference sequence). The CDR3 region has the DNA TGTGCCAGCAGTTTAGACGGGGGGGCCACAGATACGCAGTATTTT. It is translated as CASSLDGGATDTQYF.

The gene calls are TRBV6-1 and TRBJ2-2; no reliable D call. The CDR3 has 16 residues. The germline V and J ends were trimmed by 3 bases and 2 bases, with 13 bases remaining between them. CDR1 is MNHNS, CDR2 SASEGT, per germline. The CDR3 DNA is TGTGCCAGCAGTGATTATGCCAGGACCAACACCGGGGAGCTGTTTTTT. Amino acid sequence: CASSDYARTNTGELFF.

This chain connects TRBV5-4 to TRBJ1-5; 7 positions match TRBD1. This CDR3 comprises 15 residues. V lost 4 bases to trimming and J lost 7 bases; unmatched junction nucleotides: 11. Germline-derived CDR1 and CDR2 are SGHNT and YYREEE (reference sequence). CDR3 in amino acids: CASSVGPGGQQPQHF. The CDR3 DNA follows: TGTGCCAGCAGCGTTGGCCCAGGGGGGCAACAGCCCCAGCATTTT.

This clone was observed once. The chain employs TRBV11-3 and TRBJ1-1; 7 positions match TRBD1. The V and J ends lost 2 bases and 9 bases, in that order; junction bases with no gene match: 6. The CDR3 runs 13 residues. Germline assignment: CDR1 SGHNT and CDR2 YENEEA. CDR3 sequence reads: CASSLNRGGKAFF. The DNA of the CDR3 is TGTGCCAGCAGCTTAAACAGGGGCGGAAAAGCTTTCTTT.

DNA for the CDR3: TGTGCCAGCAGTTGGGGGACAGGGCGCCAGCCCCAGCATTTT. Its translation: CASSWGTGRQPQHF. The rearrangement links TRBV6-6 to TRBJ1-5; 9 bases match TRBD1. V lost 4 bases and J lost 7; bases outside the gene matches: 5. CDR1 and CDR2 from the germline V gene are MNHNY and SVGAGI (reference sequence). The CDR3 is 14 amino acids.

The J gene is TRBJ2-7, the V gene TRBV6-4; D possibly matches TRBD1 or TRBD2 (5 bases each). Germline V gene sequence: CDR1 MRHNA, CDR2 SNTAGT. Trimming shortened V by 8 bases and J by 2 bases, and 16 bases separated the two germline ends. The CDR3 runs 14 residues. The CDR3 nucleotides read TGTGCCAGCCCTCCGGGACGGAGCACCTACGAGCAGTACTTC. It encodes CASPPGRSTYEQYF.

This rearrangement joins TRBV18 to TRBJ2-3; 9 bases agree with TRBD2. V lost 3 bases and J lost 2; bases outside the gene matches: 3. There are 15 residues in the CDR3. CDR1 is KGHSH, CDR2 LQKENI, per germline. The CDR3 protein is CASSPTSGHTDTQYF. CDR3 nucleotides: TGTGCCAGCTCACCGACTAGCGGACACACAGATACGCAGTATTTT.

CDR3 in amino acids: CASSQQQYAPLHF. In DNA, the CDR3 is TGTGCCAGCAGCCAACAACAATACGCACCCCTCCACTTT. The chain uses TRBV4-2 and TRBJ1-6; D ambiguous. Trimming removed 2 bases from V and 11 bases from J, with 10 bases in between. Per germline, CDR1 LGHNA and CDR2 YNFKEQ. This CDR3 is built from 13 residues.

This clone has a handful of counts. This chain links TRBV7-9 with TRBJ2-7, with D tentatively TRBD1 (6 bases). V lost 3 bases to trimming and J lost 1 base, with 10 bases between them. CDR3 length equals 14 residues. The germline V gene encodes CDR1 SEHNR and CDR2 FQNEAQ (reference sequence). In DNA, the CDR3 is TGTGCCAGCAGCTTCCAGGGGATTTCCTACGAGCAGTACTTC. Translated: CASSFQGISYEQYF.

This clone appeared a single time. The chain combines TRBV3-1 (or the pseudogene TRBV3-2) with TRBJ1-2; D perhaps matches TRBD1 (5 bases). This CDR3 comprises 15 residues. CDR1 is LGHDT, CDR2 YNNKEL, per germline (reference sequence). Trimming stripped 1 base from V and 8 bases from J, with 17 bases between. The CDR3 here is CASSQVGRGFYGYTF. The CDR3 DNA is TGTGCCAGCAGCCAAGTTGGCCGGGGGTTTTACGGCTACACCTTC.

The chain is built from TRBV2 and TRBJ1-4; D may be TRBD1 (5 bases). The ends were cut back, 6 bases at V and 0 bases at J, with 8 bases in the middle. This CDR3 comprises 14 residues. CDR1 is SNHLY and CDR2 is FYNNEI in the germline V gene. In nucleotides, the CDR3 is TGTGCCAGCAGCCCAGGGACAACTAATGAAAAACTGTTTTTT. It codes for CASSPGTTNEKLFF.

The chain has TRBV9 and TRBJ1-5; D is uncertain. Looked up from germline, CDR1 is SGDLS and CDR2 is YYNGEE. CDR3 length: 15 amino acids. Trimming took off 3 bases at V and 3 bases at J, with 13 bases between the two ends. CDR3 protein: CASSDSPIINQPQHF. The CDR3 bases are TGTGCCAGCAGCGACAGCCCAATTATCAATCAGCCCCAGCATTTT.

The chain couples TRBV19 to TRBJ1-1; TRBD1 matches 8 bases. CDR3 length: 12 amino acids. Germline CDR1 LNHDA, CDR2 SQIVND (reference sequence). V was pared by 6 bases and J by 5 bases, with 2 bases of the junction left unmatched. For the CDR3, the DNA is TGTGCCAGTAGGGACAGGGTAACTGAAGCTTTCTTT. This codes for CASRDRVTEAFF.

This chain uses TRBV4-3 with TRBJ2-2; TRBD1 or TRBD2 may be the D gene (5 bases each). V was shortened by 4 bases and J by 3 bases, with 15 bases between the two germline ends. From germline, CDR1 is LGHNA and CDR2 YSLEER. The CDR3 extends over 16 amino acids. CDR3 sequence: CASSPVPGTDTGELFF. The CDR3 coding sequence is TGCGCCAGCAGCCCCGTACCGGGGACCGACACCGGGGAGCTGTTTTTT.

This clone was detected only a few times. J is TRBJ2-1 and V is TRBV12-5, with D possibly being TRBD2 (5 bases). V was shortened by 6 bases and J by 8 bases, with 17 bases between the two germline ends. Germline-derived CDR1 and CDR2 are LGHNT and FRNRAP. The CDR3 is 14 residues long. Here the CDR3 DNA reads TGTGCTAGTGGCTCCCGACCTCTGCGGGATGAGCAGTTCTTC. Translation: CASGSRPLRDEQFF.